This T cell receptor (beta chain) was identified in a study of OX40 agonist ivuxolimab in advanced cancers. With respect to the entire study: Ivuxolimab was an agonistic, fully human IgG2 monoclonal antibody directed against OX40 (CD134), a costimulatory receptor. Intravenous ivuxolimab was administered to patients every 2 weeks at six dose levels: 0.01, 0.1, 0.3, 1.5, 3 and 10 mg/kg. Of the roughly 54 patients in dose escalation, 19 had hepatocellular carcinoma, about 15 had melanoma, 9 had renal cell carcinoma and 9 had head and neck cancer. The dose-escalation cohort was around 83% male with a mean age of around 64 years, ranging from about 20 to 85. Prior anti-PD-1, anti-PD-L1 or anti-CTLA-4 therapy was permitted, and checkpoint inhibitors had been received by less than 45% of dose-escalation patients. Three dose-escalation patients achieved partial responses, one with hepatocellular carcinoma and two with cutaneous melanoma. Peripheral TCRbeta sequencing was intended to test whether TCR sequence diversity was altered and clonal T-cell expansion was caused by ivuxolimab. The paper covers the monotherapy dose-escalation part of the phase I ivuxolimab trial, which included N ≈ 57 patients.

Paper-wide results and their limitations: In the 0.1-3.0 mg/kg groups, partial responders had among the lowest normalized peripheral clonal expansion, particularly in CD8+ T cells. The antigen specificity of the clonally expanded peripheral T cells was not determined. Low levels of normalized T-cell clonal expansion were also seen in some patients who did not respond. After ivuxolimab, CD8+ T cells had more expanded clones than CD4+ T cells on average. At doses of 0.1 to 3.0 mg/kg, clonal expansion of both CD4+ and CD8+ blood T cells was observed from baseline to week 6.

As to this clone: Its binding antigen is unknown. Base qualities are not provided; no much larger clone lies one nucleotide away.

The CDR3 numbers 18 residues from cysteine through phenylalanine. Only CDR3 DNA remains: 54 bases, in frame from the first base. CDR1 and CDR2 were assigned from the germline V gene (reference sequence) as SGHNT and YYREEE. The junction shows trimming of 0 bases on V and 1 base on J, plus 18 bases between the germline ends. Patients with autoimmune disease history or receiving systemic immunosuppression were excluded from the trial. Peripheral blood for TCR sequencing was collected from all dose cohorts at baseline, on cycle 4 day 1, and on cycle 7 day 1. The samples were taken from a phase I, first-in-human, multicenter, open-label dose-escalation trial of ivuxolimab. Adults with locally advanced or metastatic head and neck squamous cell, hepatocellular, melanoma or renal cell carcinoma were enrolled in the trial. Before TCR sequencing, CD4+ T cells and CD8+ T cells from peripheral blood were sorted into separate populations.

To sequence the TCRbeta CDR3 region, genomic DNA was isolated from the sorted cells. The immunoSEQ Assay was used to sequence the TCRbeta CDR3 regions. TCRdb re-hosts the immuneACCESS table, in-frame sequences only. Its copies lack some clones; in the studies checked, an unresolved V gene accounts for under half of them, and the cause for the rest is not known. Across this sample there are roughly 75,000 clones, with around 90% seen only once. Clones ranked in the top ten supply 5.5% to 6.5% of the sample. This clonotype originated in an adult with an advanced solid tumor such as melanoma, head and neck, liver or kidney cancer. The rearranged segments are TRBV5-4 and TRBJ2-3, and the D gene may be TRBD1, 5 bases matching. Specimen: CD4+ or CD8+ T cells sorted from blood, collected in a trial of the OX40 agonist ivuxolimab. The DNA sequence follows: TGTGCCAGCAGCTTGGCCGGTGCCCGACAGACGGGCACAGATACGCAGTATTTT. The translation is CASSLAGARQTGTDTQYF.